This entry features one T cell receptor beta chain sequence. Its antigen is not known. The sample originates from a study of shared clonotypes between healthy human individuals. Study findings and constraints: Generation probability values for non-shared clonotypes were lower than those for clonotypes shared by all four donors. Rarefaction gave evidence that sorted-subset sequencing remained incomplete despite large depth.

Authors' processing steps: Filtering differed, since immunoSEQ gave only junction sequences and no quality scores. Repertoires were generated with immunoSEQ multiplex PCR, while TCRdb's copy carries only in-frame clones and drops some. Clone size and the V and J calls come from that table; the DNA yielded D and trimming. Among over 2 million clones, roughly 92% were seen once, and the ten largest hold more than 0.35%. CDR1 MNHNS and CDR2 SASEGT come from the germline V gene. Deletions cut 4 bases from V and 2 bases from J, with 10 bases between. CDR3 size: 14 residues. Sequenced sample: naive CD4+ T cells from PBMCs. Subset in this sample: CD45RA+ positively selected. This TCR came from a man aged 18-30 years in good health. Some clones in this sample may be carry-over from other donors' samples. V and J are TRBV6-1 and TRBJ2-3; D may be TRBD1 (7 bases). The CDR3 loop is CASSAGGLTDTQYF. The CDR3 DNA reads as TGTGCCAGCAGTGCAGGGGGACTCACAGATACGCAGTATTTT.